Reported below is one TCR beta chain. Its antigen is unknown. V gave up 3 bases and J gave up 7 bases, with 13 bases separating them. This CDR3 is 14 amino acids long. Germline V gives CDR1 SGHTA, CDR2 FQGNSA. This entry comes from a study of T cells after yellow fever vaccination. General study points: It was the secondary response that reached its peak faster, day 5 versus 15, but it was weaker. After the booster, approximately 95% of CD4 and just over 85% of CD8 primary-response clones were re-detected.

For TCR, cDNA came from 5'RACE template switching, which added a universal primer site and UMIs. TCRdb recomputed calls from the 5' RACE reads with MiXCR, one row per CDR3 protein. This table has about 260,000 distinct CDR3 sequences, 10% to 15% appearing once. The sequence came from a man aged 25-40 years who received the YFV17D yellow fever vaccine. The sequencing used CD4+ T cells sorted from PBMCs, collected 45 days after the yellow fever booster vaccination. The V gene is TRBV7-2, the J gene TRBJ1-5; D gene ambiguous. CDR3 loop: CASSFVSAGQPQHF. DNA of the CDR3: TGTGCCAGCAGCTTTGTTTCCGCGGGGCAGCCCCAGCATTTT.